One and the same sample provided the 3 T cell receptor beta chains below, sequenced in a study of cytomegalovirus exposure and HLA in healthy donors. It was with 60 Vbeta and 13 Jbeta primers that the PCR ran. Using immunoSEQ multiplex PCR, the repertoire was profiled, and TCRdb retains in-frame clones only, with some absent. Its table records around 80,000 clones. The sample comprised PBMCs. The origin of the receptors is a boy younger than 18 in good health and CMV-seronegative.

V usage is TRBV12-5 and J usage is TRBJ1-1; TRBD1 matches 7 bases. The V segment lost 4 bases and the J segment 1 base; nucleotides outside the gene matches: 6. The CDR3 is 15 amino acids. Germline CDR1 LGHNT, CDR2 FRNRAP. CDR3 nucleotide sequence: TGTGCTAGTGGTTACCCGACAGGGACGAACACTGAAGCTTTCTTT. Amino acids: CASGYPTGTNTEAFF.

V usage is TRBV11-2 and J usage is TRBJ1-5, with D possibly being TRBD1 (6 bases). Germline lookup yields CDR1 SGHAT and CDR2 FQNNGV. This CDR3 is built from 16 residues. Trimming removed 0 bases at V and 3 bases at J, with 12 bases between. The CDR3 nucleotides are TGTGCCAGCAGCTTAGATAACAGGGCCAACAATCAGCCCCAGCATTTT. Residues: CASSLDNRANNQPQHF. The full variable domain, in which reference TRBV11-2 and TRBJ1-5 provide the parts outside the CDR3, is EAGVAQSPRYKIIEKRQSVAFWCNPISGHATLYWYQQILGQGPKLLIQFQNNGVVDDSQLPKDRFSAERLKGVDSTLKIQPAKLEDSAVYLCASSLDNRANNQPQHFGDGTRLSIL.

This chain links TRBV29-1 with TRBJ2-3; D is ambiguous. The CDR3 consists of 13 residues. Germline CDR1 SQVTM, CDR2 ANQGSEA. V was shortened by 7 bases and J by 4 bases, with 15 bases between the two germline ends. CDR3 bases: TGCAGCGCCGCCCCGAGATTGGCAGATACGCAGTATTTT. This sequence encodes CSAAPRLADTQYF.